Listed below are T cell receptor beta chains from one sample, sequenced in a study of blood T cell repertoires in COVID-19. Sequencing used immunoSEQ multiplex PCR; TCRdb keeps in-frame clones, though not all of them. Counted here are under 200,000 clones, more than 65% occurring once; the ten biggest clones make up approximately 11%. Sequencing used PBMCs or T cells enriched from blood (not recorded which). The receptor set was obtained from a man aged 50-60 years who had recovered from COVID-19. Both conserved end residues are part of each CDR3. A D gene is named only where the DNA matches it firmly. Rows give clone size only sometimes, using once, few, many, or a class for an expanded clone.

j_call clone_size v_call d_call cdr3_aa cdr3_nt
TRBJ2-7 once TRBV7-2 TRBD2 CASSNPLAGRRYEQYF TGTGCCAGCAGCAACCCACTAGCGGGGCGCCGCTACGAGCAGTACTTC
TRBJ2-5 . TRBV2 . CASSEGRRSSQETQYF TGTGCCAGCAGTGAGGGCCGGCGCTCCTCCCAAGAGACCCAGTACTTC
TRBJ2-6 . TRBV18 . CASSPNQDRANVLTF TGTGCCAGCTCACCCAACCAGGATCGGGCCAACGTCCTGACTTTC
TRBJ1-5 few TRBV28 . CASSSTGNSNQPQHF TGTGCCAGCAGCTCGACGGGGAATAGCAATCAGCCCCAGCATTTT
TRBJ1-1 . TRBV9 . CASSVRSDTEAFF TGTGCCAGCAGCGTACGCAGTGACACTGAAGCTTTCTTT
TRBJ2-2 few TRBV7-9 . CASSLAGERTGELFF TGTGCCAGCAGCTTAGCGGGAGAAAGAACCGGGGAGCTGTTTTTT
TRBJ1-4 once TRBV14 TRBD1 CASSQEFQGTATNEKLFF TGTGCCAGCAGCCAAGAGTTTCAAGGGACAGCAACTAATGAAAAACTGTTTTTT
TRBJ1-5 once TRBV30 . CAWSTTQGVGNQPQHF TGTGCCTGGAGTACGACCCAGGGTGTCGGTAATCAGCCCCAGCATTTT
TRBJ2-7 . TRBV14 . CASSQDTGMAYEQYF TGTGCCAGCAGCCAAGACACCGGGATGGCCTACGAGCAGTACTTC
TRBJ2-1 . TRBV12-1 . CASSFIREGLGNEQFF TGTGCCAGCAGCTTTATACGGGAGGGCCTTGGGAATGAGCAGTTCTTC
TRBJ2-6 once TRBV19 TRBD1 CASRGQALGSGANVLTF TGTGCCAGTCGCGGACAGGCTCTTGGCTCTGGGGCCAACGTCCTGACTTTC
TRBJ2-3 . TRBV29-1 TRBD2 CSAPSGSSDTQYF TGCAGCGCCCCTAGCGGGAGTTCAGATACGCAGTATTTT
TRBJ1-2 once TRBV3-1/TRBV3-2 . CASSQEARGGYTF TGTGCCAGCAGCCAAGAAGCACGGGGTGGCTACACCTTC
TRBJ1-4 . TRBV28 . CASTGGRQKLFF TGTGCCAGCACCGGCGGGCGGCAAAAACTGTTTTTT
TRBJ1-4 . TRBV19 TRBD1 CASSTDRATNEKLFF TGTGCCAGTAGTACCGACAGGGCAACTAATGAAAAACTGTTTTTT
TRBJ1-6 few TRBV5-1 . CASSAQGTNSPLHF TGCGCCAGCAGCGCCCAGGGGACTAATTCACCCCTCCACTTT
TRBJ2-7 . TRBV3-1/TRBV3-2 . CASSQGQGSYEQYF TGTGCCAGCAGCCAAGGGCAGGGTAGCTACGAGCAGTACTTC
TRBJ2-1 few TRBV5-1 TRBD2 CAGSWGGQYNEQFF TGCGCCGGGAGCTGGGGAGGGCAGTACAATGAGCAGTTCTTC
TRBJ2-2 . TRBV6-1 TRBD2 CASSEGGGGAGGELFF TGTGCCAGCAGTGAAGGCGGCGGGGGGGCTGGCGGGGAGCTGTTTTTT
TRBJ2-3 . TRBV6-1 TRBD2 CASSSGGSLSNTQYF TGTGCCAGCAGTTCCGGGGGGTCCCTGTCAAATACGCAGTATTTT
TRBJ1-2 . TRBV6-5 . CASTPGAPDGYTF TGTGCCAGCACTCCAGGGGCCCCGGATGGCTACACCTTC
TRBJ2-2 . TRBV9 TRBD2 CASNPRGANTGELFF TGTGCCAGCAACCCGCGGGGGGCGAACACCGGGGAGCTGTTTTTT
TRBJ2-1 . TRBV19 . CASSHQGLEQFF TGTGCCAGTAGTCATCAGGGATTGGAGCAGTTCTTC
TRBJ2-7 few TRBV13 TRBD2 CASMLAGGPREQYF TGTGCCAGCATGCTAGCGGGGGGCCCCCGCGAGCAGTACTTC
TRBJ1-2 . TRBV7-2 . CASSLSSGYGYTF TGTGCCAGCAGCCTAAGCTCCGGCTATGGCTACACCTTC
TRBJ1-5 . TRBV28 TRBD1 CASSLGYRGGYSNQPQHF TGTGCCAGCAGTTTAGGGTACAGGGGCGGGTATAGCAATCAGCCCCAGCATTTT
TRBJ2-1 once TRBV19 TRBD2 CASRVVAGGNRDEQFF TGTGCCAGTAGGGTGGTAGCGGGAGGGAATAGGGATGAGCAGTTCTTC
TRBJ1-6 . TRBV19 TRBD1 CASSLLPGTGGSPLHF TGTGCCAGTAGTCTCTTGCCCGGGACAGGGGGCTCACCCCTCCACTTT
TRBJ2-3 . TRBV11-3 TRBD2 CASSLSRGSDTQYF TGTGCCAGCAGCTTATCTCGCGGGAGTGATACGCAGTATTTT
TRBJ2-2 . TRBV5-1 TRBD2 CASSLAGVTGELFF TGCGCCAGCAGCCTAGCGGGGGTGACCGGGGAGCTGTTTTTT
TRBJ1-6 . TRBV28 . CASVAEDGLNSPLHF TGTGCCAGCGTCGCGGAGGACGGATTAAATTCACCCCTCCACTTT
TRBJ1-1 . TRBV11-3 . CASSQSDNADTEAFF TGTGCCAGCAGCCAGTCGGACAACGCGGATACTGAAGCTTTCTTT
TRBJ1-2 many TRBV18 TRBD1 CASSPDRGNNYGYTF TGTGCCAGCTCACCCGACAGGGGGAACAACTATGGCTACACCTTC
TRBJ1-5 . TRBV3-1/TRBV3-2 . CASSQSGESQPQHF TGTGCCAGCAGCCAATCAGGGGAGAGTCAGCCCCAGCATTTT
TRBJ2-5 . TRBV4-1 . CASSQVGREVTQYF TGCGCCAGCAGCCAAGTCGGGAGAGAGGTGACCCAGTACTTC
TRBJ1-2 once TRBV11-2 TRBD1 CASSLVGTGGARGYTF TGTGCCAGCAGCTTAGTGGGTACAGGGGGCGCAAGGGGCTACACCTTC
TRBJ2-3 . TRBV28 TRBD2 CASSSPGLAGWVGSTDTQYF TGTGCCAGCAGTTCTCCTGGACTAGCGGGGTGGGTGGGTAGCACAGATACGCAGTATTTT